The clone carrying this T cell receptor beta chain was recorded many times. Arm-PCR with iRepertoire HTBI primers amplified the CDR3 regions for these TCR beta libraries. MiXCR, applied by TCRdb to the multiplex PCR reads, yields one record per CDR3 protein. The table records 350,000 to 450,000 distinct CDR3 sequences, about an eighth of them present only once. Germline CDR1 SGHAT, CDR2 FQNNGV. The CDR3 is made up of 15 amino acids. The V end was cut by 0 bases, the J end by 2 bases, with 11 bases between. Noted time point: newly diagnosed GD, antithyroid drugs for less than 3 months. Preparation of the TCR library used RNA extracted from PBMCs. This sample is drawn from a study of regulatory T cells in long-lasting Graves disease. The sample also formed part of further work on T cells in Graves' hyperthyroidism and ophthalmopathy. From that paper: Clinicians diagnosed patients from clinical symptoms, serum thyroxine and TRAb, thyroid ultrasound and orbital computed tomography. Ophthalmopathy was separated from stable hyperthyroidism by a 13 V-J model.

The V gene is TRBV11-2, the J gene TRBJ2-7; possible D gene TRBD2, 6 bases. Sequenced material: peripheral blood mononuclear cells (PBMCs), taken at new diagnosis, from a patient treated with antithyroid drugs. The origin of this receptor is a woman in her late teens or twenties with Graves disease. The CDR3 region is CASSLEDGGTYEQYF. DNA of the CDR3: TGTGCCAGCAGCTTAGAAGATGGGGGGACCTACGAGCAGTACTTC.